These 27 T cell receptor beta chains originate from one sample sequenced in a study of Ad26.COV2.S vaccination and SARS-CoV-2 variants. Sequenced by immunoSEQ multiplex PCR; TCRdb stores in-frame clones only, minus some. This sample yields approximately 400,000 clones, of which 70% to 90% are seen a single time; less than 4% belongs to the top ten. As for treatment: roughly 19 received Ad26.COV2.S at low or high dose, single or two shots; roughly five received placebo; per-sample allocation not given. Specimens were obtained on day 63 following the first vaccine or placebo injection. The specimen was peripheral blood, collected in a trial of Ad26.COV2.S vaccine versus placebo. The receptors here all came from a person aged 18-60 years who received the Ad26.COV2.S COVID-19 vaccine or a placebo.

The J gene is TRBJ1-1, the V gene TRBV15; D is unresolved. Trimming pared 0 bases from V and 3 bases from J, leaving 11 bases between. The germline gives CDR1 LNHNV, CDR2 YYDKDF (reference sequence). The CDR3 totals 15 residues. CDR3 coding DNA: TGTGCCACCAGCAGAGATGGGAGGGTGGACACTGAAGCTTTCTTT. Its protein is CATSRDGRVDTEAFF.

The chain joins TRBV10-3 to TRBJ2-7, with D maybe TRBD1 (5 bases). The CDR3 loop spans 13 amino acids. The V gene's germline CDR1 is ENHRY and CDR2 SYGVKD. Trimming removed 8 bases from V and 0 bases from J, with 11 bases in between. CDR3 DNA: TGTGCCATCCAGGGCACAGACTCCTACGAGCAGTACTTC. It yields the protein CAIQGTDSYEQYF.

DNA for the CDR3: TGTGCCAGCAGCCACCGGGGGGGACTAGCCTCCTACAATGAGCAGTTCTTC. It translates to CASSHRGGLASYNEQFF. The rearrangement links TRBV5-6 to TRBJ2-1, with TRBD2 matching over 9 bases. The CDR3 is 17 residues long. J gave up 0 bases and V 4 bases, and 8 bases lay outside the gene matches. Germline values: CDR1 SGHDT, CDR2 YYEEEE.

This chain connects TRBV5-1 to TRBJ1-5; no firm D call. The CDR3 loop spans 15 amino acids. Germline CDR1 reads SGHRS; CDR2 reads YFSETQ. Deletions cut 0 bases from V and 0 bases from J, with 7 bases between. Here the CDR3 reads CASSLGQNSNQPQHF. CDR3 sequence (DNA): TGCGCCAGCAGCTTGGGACAAAATAGCAATCAGCCCCAGCATTTT.

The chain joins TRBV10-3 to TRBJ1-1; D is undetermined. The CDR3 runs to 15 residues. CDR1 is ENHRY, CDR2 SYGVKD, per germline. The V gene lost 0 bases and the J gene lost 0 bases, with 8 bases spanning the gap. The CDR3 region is CAISESRTLNTEAFF. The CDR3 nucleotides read TGTGCCATCAGTGAGTCTAGAACTTTGAACACTGAAGCTTTCTTT.

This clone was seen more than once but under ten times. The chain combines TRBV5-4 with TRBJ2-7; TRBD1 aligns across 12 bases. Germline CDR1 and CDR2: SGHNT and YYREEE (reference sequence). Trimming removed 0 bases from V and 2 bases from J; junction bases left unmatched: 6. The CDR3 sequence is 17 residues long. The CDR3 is CASSLGGGTGGAYEQYF. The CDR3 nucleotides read TGTGCCAGCAGCTTGGGGGGTGGGACAGGGGGCGCCTACGAGCAGTACTTC.

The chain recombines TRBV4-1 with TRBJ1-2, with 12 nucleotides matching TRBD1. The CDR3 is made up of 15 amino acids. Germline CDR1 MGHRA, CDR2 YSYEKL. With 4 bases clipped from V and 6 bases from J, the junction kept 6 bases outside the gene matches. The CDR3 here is CASSRGTGGADGYTF. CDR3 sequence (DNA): TGCGCCAGCAGCCGTGGGACAGGGGGCGCGGATGGCTACACCTTC.

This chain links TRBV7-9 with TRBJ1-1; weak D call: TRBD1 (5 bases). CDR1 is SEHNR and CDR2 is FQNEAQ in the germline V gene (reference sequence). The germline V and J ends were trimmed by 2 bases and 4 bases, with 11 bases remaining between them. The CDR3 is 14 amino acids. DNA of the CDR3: TGTGCCAGCAGCTTAAAGGGGACGGGCACTGAAGCTTTCTTT. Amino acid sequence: CASSLKGTGTEAFF.

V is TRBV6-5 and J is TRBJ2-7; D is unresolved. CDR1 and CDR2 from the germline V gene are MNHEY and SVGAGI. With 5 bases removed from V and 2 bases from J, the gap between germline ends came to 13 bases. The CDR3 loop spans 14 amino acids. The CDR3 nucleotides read TGTGCCAGCAGTCCTCGAGGAGACGCCTACGAGCAGTACTTC. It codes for CASSPRGDAYEQYF.

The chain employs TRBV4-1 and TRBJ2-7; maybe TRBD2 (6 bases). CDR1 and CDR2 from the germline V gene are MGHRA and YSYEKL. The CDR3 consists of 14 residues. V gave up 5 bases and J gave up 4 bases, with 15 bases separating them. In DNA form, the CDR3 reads TGCGCCAGCAGCAGCGGGCTAGATGGGTACGAGCAGTACTTC. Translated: CASSSGLDGYEQYF.

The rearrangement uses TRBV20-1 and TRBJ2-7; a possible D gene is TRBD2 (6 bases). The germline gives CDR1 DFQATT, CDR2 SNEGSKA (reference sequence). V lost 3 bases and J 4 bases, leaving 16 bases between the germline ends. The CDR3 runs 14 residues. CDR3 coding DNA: TGCAGTGCTAGTTCCGGGGGACGGACTTACGAGCAGTACTTC. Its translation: CSASSGGRTYEQYF.

The CDR3 loop reads CASSSLTSYDEQFF. In nucleotides, the CDR3 is TGTGCCAGCAGCTCCCTAACTAGTTACGATGAGCAGTTCTTC. This rearrangement joins TRBV11-2 to TRBJ2-1; tentatively, D is TRBD2 (5 bases). V was trimmed by 4 bases and J by 8 bases, leaving 15 bases between them. This CDR3 spans 14 amino acids. CDR1 SGHAT and CDR2 FQNNGV come from the germline V gene.

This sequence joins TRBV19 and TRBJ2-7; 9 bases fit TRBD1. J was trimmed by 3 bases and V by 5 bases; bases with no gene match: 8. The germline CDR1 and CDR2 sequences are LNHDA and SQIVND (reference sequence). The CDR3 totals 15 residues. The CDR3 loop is CASSAMGQGDYEQYF. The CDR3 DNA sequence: TGTGCCAGTAGTGCAATGGGACAGGGTGACTACGAGCAGTACTTC.

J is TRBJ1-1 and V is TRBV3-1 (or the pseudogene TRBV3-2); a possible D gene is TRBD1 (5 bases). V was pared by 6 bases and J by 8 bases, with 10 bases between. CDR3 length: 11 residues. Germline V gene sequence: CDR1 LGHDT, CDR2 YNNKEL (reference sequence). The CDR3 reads CASSLRAEAFF. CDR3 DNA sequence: TGTGCCAGCAGTCTCAGGGCAGAAGCTTTCTTT.

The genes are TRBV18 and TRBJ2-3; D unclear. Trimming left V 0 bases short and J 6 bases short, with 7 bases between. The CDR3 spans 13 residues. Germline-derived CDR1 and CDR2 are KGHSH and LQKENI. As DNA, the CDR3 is TGTGCCAGCTCACCACCGAGCTTCGATACGCAGTATTTT. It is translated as CASSPPSFDTQYF.

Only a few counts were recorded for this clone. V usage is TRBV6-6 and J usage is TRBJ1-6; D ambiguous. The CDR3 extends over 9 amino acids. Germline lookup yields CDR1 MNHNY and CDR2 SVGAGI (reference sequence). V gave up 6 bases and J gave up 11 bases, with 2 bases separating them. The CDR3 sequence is CASSPPLHF. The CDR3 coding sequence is TGTGCCAGCAGCCCACCCCTCCACTTT.

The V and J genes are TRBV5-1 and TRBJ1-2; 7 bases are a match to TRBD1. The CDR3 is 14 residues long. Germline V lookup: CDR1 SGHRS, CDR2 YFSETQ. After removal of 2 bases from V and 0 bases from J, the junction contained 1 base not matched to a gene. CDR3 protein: CASSFGQANYGYTF. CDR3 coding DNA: TGCGCCAGCAGCTTCGGACAGGCTAACTATGGCTACACCTTC.

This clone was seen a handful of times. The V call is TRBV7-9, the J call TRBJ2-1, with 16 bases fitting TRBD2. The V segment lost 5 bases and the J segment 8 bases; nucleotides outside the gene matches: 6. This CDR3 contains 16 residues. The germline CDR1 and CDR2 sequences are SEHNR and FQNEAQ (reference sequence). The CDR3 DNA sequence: TGTGCCAGCAGCCAGGGACTAGCGGGAGGGTTGGATGAGCAGTTCTTC. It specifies CASSQGLAGGLDEQFF.

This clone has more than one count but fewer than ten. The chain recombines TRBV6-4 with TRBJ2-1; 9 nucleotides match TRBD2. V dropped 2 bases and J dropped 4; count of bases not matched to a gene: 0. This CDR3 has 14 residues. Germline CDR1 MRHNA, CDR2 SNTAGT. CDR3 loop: CASSDSGGYNEQFF. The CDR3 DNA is TGTGCCAGCAGTGACAGCGGGGGGTACAATGAGCAGTTCTTC.

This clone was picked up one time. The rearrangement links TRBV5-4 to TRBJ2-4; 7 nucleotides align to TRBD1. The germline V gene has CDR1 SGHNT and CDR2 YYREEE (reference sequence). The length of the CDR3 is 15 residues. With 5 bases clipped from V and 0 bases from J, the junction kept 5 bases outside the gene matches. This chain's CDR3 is CASSRDSLAKNIQYF. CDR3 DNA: TGTGCCAGCAGTCGGGACAGCCTAGCCAAAAACATTCAGTACTTC.

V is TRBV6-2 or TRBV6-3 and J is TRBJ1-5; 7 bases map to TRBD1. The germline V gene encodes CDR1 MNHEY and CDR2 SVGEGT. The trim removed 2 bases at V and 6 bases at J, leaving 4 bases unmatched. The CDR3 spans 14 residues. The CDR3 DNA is TGTGCCAGCAGTTACACAGGGGTTAGTCAGCCCCAGCATTTT. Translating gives CASSYTGVSQPQHF.

The CDR3 protein is CASSLDRISSYEQYF. In nucleotides, the CDR3 is TGTGCCAGCAGTTTAGACAGAATTAGCTCCTACGAGCAGTACTTC. This chain uses TRBV27 with TRBJ2-7; D may be TRBD1 (5 bases). The CDR3 is made up of 15 amino acids. The ends were cut back, 2 bases at V and 0 bases at J, with 11 bases in the middle. Germline CDR1 MNHEY, CDR2 SMNVEV (reference sequence).

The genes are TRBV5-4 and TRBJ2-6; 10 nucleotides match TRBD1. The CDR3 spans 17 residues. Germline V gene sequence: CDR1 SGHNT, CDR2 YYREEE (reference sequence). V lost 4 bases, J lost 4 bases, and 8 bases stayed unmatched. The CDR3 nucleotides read TGTGCCAGCAGCGGCAGACAGGGGGCTGACGGGGCCAACGTCCTGACTTTC. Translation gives CASSGRQGADGANVLTF.

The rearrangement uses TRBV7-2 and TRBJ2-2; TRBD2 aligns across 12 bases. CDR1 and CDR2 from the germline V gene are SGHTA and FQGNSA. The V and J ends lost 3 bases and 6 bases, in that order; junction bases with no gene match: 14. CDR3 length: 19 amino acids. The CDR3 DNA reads TGTGCCAGCAGCTTTTGGCTAGCGGGAGGGCCGTGGCCACCCGGGGAGCTGTTTTTT. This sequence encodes CASSFWLAGGPWPPGELFF. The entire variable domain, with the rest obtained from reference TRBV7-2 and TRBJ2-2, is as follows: GAGVSQSPSNKVTEKGKDVELRCDPISGHTALYWYRQSLGQGLEFLIYFQGNSAPDKSGLPSDRFSAERTGGSVSTLTIQRTQQEDSAVYLCASSFWLAGGPWPPGELFFGEGSRLTVL.

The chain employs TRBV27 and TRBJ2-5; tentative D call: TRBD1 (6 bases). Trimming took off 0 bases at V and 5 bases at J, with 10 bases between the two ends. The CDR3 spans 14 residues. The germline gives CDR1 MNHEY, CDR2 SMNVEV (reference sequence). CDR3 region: CASSLSWGLETQYF. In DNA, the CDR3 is TGTGCCAGCAGTTTATCCTGGGGGCTGGAGACCCAGTACTTC.

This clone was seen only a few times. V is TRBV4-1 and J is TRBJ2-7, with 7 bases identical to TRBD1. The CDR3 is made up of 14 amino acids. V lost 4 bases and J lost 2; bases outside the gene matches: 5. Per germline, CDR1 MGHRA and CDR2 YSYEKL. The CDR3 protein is CASSLWTGAYEQYF. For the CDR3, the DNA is TGCGCCAGCAGCCTTTGGACAGGAGCCTACGAGCAGTACTTC.

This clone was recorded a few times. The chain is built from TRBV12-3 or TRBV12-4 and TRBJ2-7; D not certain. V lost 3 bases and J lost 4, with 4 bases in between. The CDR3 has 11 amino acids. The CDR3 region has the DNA TGTGCCAGCAGTTTTGAGTACGAGCAGTACTTC. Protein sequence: CASSFEYEQYF.